This T cell receptor (beta chain) emerged from a study of T cell responses to AZD1222 COVID-19 vaccine (dated by TCRdb to the early 2020s). Looking at the study overall: A total of 233 trial participants underwent TCR sequencing, of whom roughly 210 received two doses of AZD1222 and some 26 received two doses of the MenACWY control vaccine. Trial participants were enrolled by age into 18-55, 56-69 and 70-plus year subgroups, with 148, 28 and 57 TCR-sequenced participants respectively.

Beyond this particular receptor, the publication reports: Conclusions about previously exposed vaccinees were limited because only six AZD1222 recipients were SARS-CoV-2 seropositive at baseline. Most participants were white British and females outnumbered males, and the authors suggested that clonal diversity may have been underestimated. After two AZD1222 doses, both the breadth and the depth of spike-specific TCRs were significantly higher than at day 0 and than in MenACWY recipients. Because no samples from the day 14 peak response were available, repertoires could be characterized only after the peak T cell response. In the small 56-69-year group, the increase in depth fell short of significance, most likely because of low power. Nearly half of unique spike-specific TCRs reportedly recognized epitopes outside regions mutated in the B.1.351 and B.1.1.7 variants. The vaccine-associated CD4 TCRs covered the entire spike protein, and the dominant responses fell in regions 160-218 and 743-854.

CDR1 and CDR2 (SGHDT, YYEEEE) derive from the germline V gene. The CDR3 numbers 12 residues from cysteine through phenylalanine. Here the CDR3 DNA is all that survives: 36 bases in frame from base 1. The junction shows trimming of 5 bases on V and 4 bases on J, plus 9 bases between the germline ends. About this clone: There is no known antigen for this receptor. One base away there is no much larger clone; base qualities are not given.

The meaning of the sample's time point label: about 28 days (+/-7) after the second vaccine dose. Because spike-specific TCR depth and breadth did not differ between the two schedules, AZD1222 recipients who got a second dose at roughly 4 weeks were pooled with those who got a second dose at roughly 12 weeks. Vaccinee samples were obtained from the UK trials COV001 and COV002, which included a single-blind randomized controlled phase 2/3 trial of AZD1222 (ChAdOx1 nCoV-19) in healthy adults. For TCRbeta chain sequencing, PBMC samples were collected from trial participants at day 0 and at day 28 after the second dose. The CDR3 regions of human TCRbeta chains were subjected to immunosequencing. Processing in the source paper ran as follows. Repertoire TCRs were matched against a reference library of SARS-CoV-2-specific TCRs generated with the MIRA antigen-specificity platform. Breadth was defined as the fraction of unique TCRs that were SARS-CoV-2-associated. Depth was defined as the fraction of total T cells that were SARS-CoV-2-associated. Using the MIRA data, each spike-specific TCR was mapped to the spike region that the TCR reacts to and placed in a CD4 or CD8 class. Log10-transformed breadth and depth values were compared by one-way ANOVA with Sidak's multiple comparisons tests. Here the immuneACCESS table is served through TCRdb, limited to in-frame sequences with V and J called. Missing clones are a known gap in these copies; in checked studies unresolved V genes cover under half, and the rest lacks a known reason. V and J calls and clone size are copied from that table; D and trimming were computed from the DNA. Within this sample are about 130,000 clones, with approximately 92% of them counted one time only. Jointly, the top ten make up less than 3.5% of the sample.

This receptor was taken from an adult who received the AZD1222 COVID-19 vaccine. The chain employs TRBV5-6 and TRBJ2-5, with the D call perhaps TRBD1 or TRBD2, as 5 bases match in each case. Sequenced here: peripheral blood, sampled 28 days after the second AZD1222 dose. The CDR3 has the sequence CASRKRGETQYF. The nucleotides are TGTGCCAGCAGGAAGAGGGGAGAGACCCAGTACTTC.